One sample yielded the 21 T cell receptor beta chains listed below, sequenced in a study of blood T cells in healthy people across ages. Next came a second PCR, run for about 7 to 12 cycles, which used a sample-barcoded 5' primer along with a J-beta primer mix. Using its own MiXCR run on the 5' RACE reads, TCRdb lists one record per CDR3 protein. Of roughly 500,000 distinct CDR3 sequences listed, 24% are singletons. This sample was also put to use in a study of T cells of mothers and their children.

Sequenced material: blood. These receptors were obtained from a boy younger than 18 in good health.

The genes are TRBV10-3 and TRBJ2-6, with TRBD2 identical over 7 bases. V dropped 7 bases and J dropped 3; count of bases not matched to a gene: 6. The CDR3 covers 15 residues. The germline CDR1 and CDR2 sequences are ENHRY and SYGVKD. The CDR3 loop is CAIKMGGSGANVLTF. In nucleotides, the CDR3 is TGTGCCATCAAAATGGGGGGGAGTGGGGCCAACGTCCTGACTTTC.

This chain joins TRBV6-1 and TRBJ2-3, with D possibly matching TRBD2 (5 bases). Trimming took off 6 bases at V and 4 bases at J, with 23 bases between the two ends. The CDR3 loop spans 17 amino acids. Germline loops: CDR1 MNHNS, CDR2 SASEGT. CDR3 nucleotide sequence: TGTGCCAGCAGCTCTACCCTGGACGAGGGTCACCCAGATACGCAGTATTTT. As protein: CASSSTLDEGHPDTQYF.

This clonotype has just a few counts. V and J are TRBV29-1 and TRBJ2-2; TRBD1 aligns across 7 bases. The CDR3 spans 11 residues. Germline values: CDR1 SQVTM, CDR2 ANQGSEA. With V trimmed by 7 bases and J by 9 bases, 5 bases remained unmatched. The CDR3 DNA is TGCAGCGGCCAGGGGGTGCGGGAGCTGTTTTTT. This gives the protein CSGQGVRELFF.

Many counts were recorded for this clonotype. The V call is TRBV12-3 or TRBV12-4, the J call TRBJ2-1; D perhaps matches TRBD2 (6 bases). V lost 3 bases and J lost 4, with 19 bases in between. The CDR3 contains 17 residues. The CDR3 loop reads CASSFSSDLYLYNEQFF. CDR3 bases: TGTGCCAGCAGTTTCTCTAGCGACCTTTACTTATACAATGAGCAGTTCTTC.

This chain connects TRBV20-1 to TRBJ2-5; a possible D gene is TRBD2 (5 bases). Germline V lookup: CDR1 DFQATT, CDR2 SNEGSKA (reference sequence). V lost 6 bases to trimming and J lost 5 bases, with 13 bases between them. CDR3 length equals 12 residues. In DNA, the CDR3 is TGCAGTGCCAGCCCTAGCTACGAGACCCAGTACTTC. It yields the protein CSASPSYETQYF.

The rearrangement links TRBV29-1 to TRBJ2-1; TRBD2 matches at 8 bases. Looked up from germline, CDR1 is SQVTM and CDR2 is ANQGSEA. The V segment lost 4 bases and the J segment 2 bases; nucleotides outside the gene matches: 10. The CDR3 is 16 residues long. The CDR3 protein is CSVARPAGATYNEQFF. In DNA form, the CDR3 reads TGCAGCGTTGCCCGACCAGCGGGAGCTACCTACAATGAGCAGTTCTTC.

This clonotype was seen many times. The chain joins TRBV7-2 to TRBJ2-7; D remains ambiguous. V was clipped by 6 bases and J by 7 bases, with 13 bases between them. The CDR3 is 12 residues long. Germline V gene lookup returns CDR1 SGHTA and CDR2 FQGNSA. The CDR3 reads CASSSTAREQYF. The CDR3, as DNA: TGTGCCAGCAGTTCGACGGCCCGGGAGCAGTACTTC.

In this sample, this clonotype turned up a few times. The V and J genes are TRBV7-2 and TRBJ1-4, with D hard to call. V lost 4 bases, J lost 0 bases, and 9 bases lay in between. Germline V gene data show CDR1 as SGHTA and CDR2 as FQGNSA. This CDR3 has 15 residues. The CDR3: CASSSRGPTNEKLFF. Here the CDR3 DNA reads TGTGCCAGCAGCTCTCGAGGACCAACTAATGAAAAACTGTTTTTT. The full variable domain, completed using reference TRBV7-2 and TRBJ1-4, is GAGVSQSPSNKVTEKGKDVELRCDPISGHTALYWYRQSLGQGLEFLIYFQGNSAPDKSGLPSDRFSAERTGGSVSTLTIQRTQQEDSAVYLCASSSRGPTNEKLFFGSGTQLSVL.

V gene TRBV28 combines with J gene TRBJ2-7, with D unresolved. The V and J ends lost 5 bases and 7 bases respectively, with 21 bases between them. The CDR3 has 15 amino acids. Germline loops: CDR1 MDHEN, CDR2 SYDVKM. DNA for the CDR3: TGTGCCAGCAGTGCTTGGCGGAGCCCGTGGGGAGAGCAGTACTTC. Protein sequence: CASSAWRSPWGEQYF.

This clonotype appeared a single time. The rearrangement links TRBV7-2 to TRBJ2-5; TRBD2 agrees at 8 bases. The assigned J gene may be wrong: the sequence end matches TRBJ2-7 better. The CDR3 has 15 residues. Looked up from germline, CDR1 is SGHTA and CDR2 is FQGNSA. The CDR3 loop is CASSLVGLVSYEQYF. DNA for the CDR3: TGTGCCAGCAGCTTAGTGGGACTAGTCTCCTACGAGCAGTACTTC.

This CDR3 reads CASSQTPRAANEKLFF. DNA for the CDR3: TGCGCCAGCAGCCAGACCCCCAGGGCAGCTAATGAAAAACTGTTTTTT. V gene TRBV4-3 combines with J gene TRBJ1-4; perhaps TRBD1 as D (5 bases). CDR3 size: 16 residues. V shed 3 bases and J shed 3 bases, with 14 bases lying between them. The germline V gene encodes CDR1 LGHNA and CDR2 YSLEER.

This clonotype was seen repeatedly, ten times or more. The genes are TRBV20-1 and TRBJ1-4, with 7 bases identical to TRBD1. The CDR3 has 13 residues. CDR1 is DFQATT, CDR2 SNEGSKA, per germline (reference sequence). J gave up 10 bases and V 3 bases, and 8 bases lay outside the gene matches. CDR3 residues: CSARTSHRGKLFF. In DNA form, the CDR3 reads TGCAGTGCTAGGACCTCTCACAGGGGAAAACTGTTTTTT.

The chain is built from TRBV27 and TRBJ2-5; D is uncertain. This CDR3 has 14 amino acids. Trimming removed 5 bases at V and 5 bases at J, with 15 bases between. Germline values: CDR1 MNHEY, CDR2 SMNVEV (reference sequence). The CDR3 DNA reads as TGTGCCAGCAGTCTGATCGGCAGGTCTGAGACCCAGTACTTC. Translation gives CASSLIGRSETQYF.

J is TRBJ2-5 and V is TRBV28; 9 nucleotides match TRBD1. The J call may be in error: the DNA end matches TRBJ2-7 better. CDR1 and CDR2 from the germline V gene are MDHEN and SYDVKM. There are 15 residues in the CDR3. CDR3 sequence reads: CASTWGGTGLDEQYF. The CDR3 DNA reads as TGTGCCAGCACCTGGGGGGGGACAGGGCTCGACGAGCAGTACTTC.

This clonotype has just a few counts. V usage is TRBV5-5 and J usage is TRBJ2-5; no clear D gene. The CDR3 consists of 15 residues. Trimming took off 0 bases at V and 5 bases at J, with 14 bases between the two ends. Germline V gene lookup returns CDR1 SGHKS and CDR2 YYEKEE (reference sequence). The CDR3: CASSLEISYEETQYF. CDR3 nucleotide sequence: TGTGCCAGCAGCTTGGAAATTAGTTATGAGGAGACCCAGTACTTC.

This sequence joins TRBV3-1 and TRBJ2-7; 11 positions agree with TRBD2. The J segment lost 7 bases and the V segment lost 5 bases, leaving 4 bases of the junction unmatched. The CDR3 sequence is 13 residues long. Germline CDR1 and CDR2: LGHDT and YNNKEL (reference sequence). The CDR3 region is CASSSGTSGEQYF. CDR3 coding DNA: TGTGCCAGCAGCTCCGGGACTAGCGGAGAGCAGTACTTC.

This chain links TRBV6-5 with TRBJ1-4; D remains unclear. CDR1 is MNHEY, CDR2 SVGAGI, per germline. V lost 6 bases and J 7 bases, leaving 21 bases between the germline ends. This CDR3 contains 16 residues. The CDR3 spells CASSPRHPAGSEKLFF. The CDR3 nucleotides are TGTGCCAGCAGCCCAAGACATCCCGCGGGATCTGAAAAACTGTTTTTT.

The rearrangement uses TRBV11-2 and TRBJ1-1; no clear D gene. V was trimmed by 3 bases and J by 1 base, leaving 6 bases between them. Germline V gene data show CDR1 as SGHAT and CDR2 as FQNNGV. This CDR3 contains 13 residues. CDR3 bases: TGTGCCAGCAGCTTCCTTCGGAACACTGAAGCTTTCTTT. Residues: CASSFLRNTEAFF.

This clonotype turned up a few times. V gene TRBV6-8 combines with J gene TRBJ2-7, with D possibly called TRBD1 or TRBD2 (5 bases each). The CDR3 covers 17 residues. Germline V CDR1 and CDR2: MNHGY, SAAAGT. V gave up 2 bases and J gave up 2 bases, with 19 bases separating them. CDR3 DNA sequence: TGTGCCAGCAGTTACCCGTCGGGACCCAAATTAACCTACGAGCAGTACTTC. Its translation: CASSYPSGPKLTYEQYF.

This clonotype was counted a few times. This rearrangement joins TRBV5-1 to TRBJ1-1, with no clear D. Germline-derived CDR1 and CDR2 are SGHRS and YFSETQ. This CDR3 contains 12 residues. V was pared by 4 bases and J by 7 bases, with 11 bases between. CDR3 DNA sequence: TGCGCCAGCAGCGCTGGCGGGGTTGAAGCTTTCTTT. This sequence encodes CASSAGGVEAFF.

The gene calls are TRBV5-1 and TRBJ2-7; no clear D gene. The CDR3 is 13 amino acids. Trimming removed 0 bases from V and 3 bases from J, with 7 bases in between. From germline, CDR1 is SGHRS and CDR2 YFSETQ. CDR3 nucleotide sequence: TGCGCCAGCAGCTTGGCCGCCGGCTACGAGCAGTACTTC. Encoded protein: CASSLAAGYEQYF.